The rows below give T cell receptor beta chains drawn from one sample of a study of molecular identifiers for immune sequencing clone quantification. A single record per CDR3 protein comes from TCRdb applying MiXCR to the PCR reads. This table has around 40,000 distinct CDR3 sequences, over 15% appearing once. The sequencing sample was made of naive CD8+ T cells from blood, with Jurkat cell RNA spiked in. The receptors derive from a human donor in good health. Some libraries in this study had Jurkat cell RNA spiked in. Each CDR3 is given without its conserved first and last residue. Clone size is stated in some rows and not others, as once, few, many or a class when expanded.

clone_size: many
v_call: TRBV4-1
cdr3_aa: ASSQLDTNFNYGYT

clone_size: many
v_call: TRBV20-1
cdr3_aa: SAREGQGNQY

clone_size: many
v_call: TRBV4-1
cdr3_aa: ASSHLGQEQF

clone_size: once
v_call: TRBV4-1
cdr3_aa: ASSHPPSATGSTDTQY

clone_size: many
v_call: TRBV9
cdr3_aa: ASSLRTEPYEQY

clone_size: many
v_call: TRBV7-2
cdr3_aa: ASSSNHWAGELF

clone_size: many
v_call: TRBV19
cdr3_aa: ASSPSAPTEQY

clone_size: many
v_call: TRBV11-1
cdr3_aa: ASSFPHRTDKTYEQY

clone_size: many
v_call: TRBV4-3
cdr3_aa: ASSQNPTGTSGSYEQF

clone_size: many
v_call: TRBV30
cdr3_aa: AWIFGGISTDTQY

clone_size: many
v_call: TRBV28
cdr3_aa: ASSLGPTSSSYEQY

clone_size: many
v_call: TRBV6-2/TRBV6-3
cdr3_aa: ASSYSPGELF

clone_size: many
v_call: TRBV19
cdr3_aa: ASSITLRSEAF

clone_size: many
v_call: TRBV12-3/TRBV12-4
cdr3_aa: ASSTLTRREETQY

clone_size: many
v_call: TRBV19
cdr3_aa: ASSPNDPSGGGTDTQY

clone_size: .
v_call: TRBV15
cdr3_aa: ATSRRGAELSNQLQH

clone_size: .
v_call: TRBV6-5
cdr3_aa: ASSYSRDQGIWSSGNTIY

clone_size: many
v_call: TRBV28
cdr3_aa: ASSFTFPGSSGGYEQY

clone_size: many
v_call: TRBV7-9
cdr3_aa: ASSSNTGDRTDTQY

clone_size: many
v_call: TRBV6-2/TRBV6-3
cdr3_aa: ASSYAGGTDTQY

clone_size: many
v_call: TRBV6-2/TRBV6-3
cdr3_aa: ASSYGGRLNEQF

clone_size: many
v_call: TRBV4-3
cdr3_aa: ASSQGIAWGYEQY

clone_size: many
v_call: TRBV6-5
cdr3_aa: ASRASGETQY

clone_size: many
v_call: TRBV5-1
cdr3_aa: ASSLGYSYNEQF

clone_size: .
v_call: TRBV6-6
cdr3_aa: ASSYSWTSGGSETQY

clone_size: many
v_call: TRBV9
cdr3_aa: ASSAGGGGVEQY

clone_size: many
v_call: TRBV25-1
cdr3_aa: ASSEHFQETQY

clone_size: many
v_call: TRBV7-9
cdr3_aa: ASSLATTRNEKLF

clone_size: many
v_call: TRBV6-5
cdr3_aa: ASSRAGGLYEQY

clone_size: many
v_call: TRBV3-1
cdr3_aa: ASSQDSSGSASTDTQY

clone_size: .
v_call: TRBV9
cdr3_aa: ASSVGGGITEAF

clone_size: medium-sized
v_call: TRBV5-8
cdr3_aa: ASSWGTGQETQY

clone_size: .
v_call: TRBV7-9
cdr3_aa: ASSSPTFTDTQY

clone_size: many
v_call: TRBV13
cdr3_aa: ASSLTGKNTGELF

clone_size: many
v_call: TRBV30
cdr3_aa: AWSVRGYGYEQY

clone_size: .
v_call: TRBV28
cdr3_aa: ASSPRGPPPTYEQY

clone_size: many
v_call: TRBV5-1
cdr3_aa: ASSPGDSRSGNTIY

clone_size: .
v_call: TRBV6-6
cdr3_aa: ASSYSILGGEQY

clone_size: many
v_call: TRBV27
cdr3_aa: ASSLTGVAGANVLT

clone_size: many
v_call: TRBV11-2
cdr3_aa: ASSTVRGFMGRNIQY

clone_size: many
v_call: TRBV11-2
cdr3_aa: ASSLIGVPSYNEQF

clone_size: many
v_call: TRBV5-4
cdr3_aa: ASSLETGDGYT

clone_size: many
v_call: TRBV11-3
cdr3_aa: ASSSQLGETQY

clone_size: many
v_call: TRBV13
cdr3_aa: ASSLGRRGTLNTEAF

clone_size: medium-sized
v_call: TRBV29-1
cdr3_aa: SVEAGTSGTDTQY

clone_size: many
v_call: TRBV6-2/TRBV6-3
cdr3_aa: ASTEGSYGYT

clone_size: many
v_call: TRBV5-6
cdr3_aa: ASSFGTQVRYEQY

clone_size: many
v_call: TRBV20-1
cdr3_aa: SAEASGQSTDTQY

clone_size: many
v_call: TRBV12-3/TRBV12-4
cdr3_aa: ASSFAGGPGGEQY

clone_size: many
v_call: TRBV2
cdr3_aa: ASSLRWTEAF

clone_size: many
v_call: TRBV19
cdr3_aa: ASIGENTEAF

clone_size: many
v_call: TRBV20-1
cdr3_aa: SAKDRVAYEQY

clone_size: many
v_call: TRBV7-9
cdr3_aa: ASSPGYLGTEAF

clone_size: many
v_call: TRBV29-1
cdr3_aa: SVEDGRQDLTDTQY

clone_size: many
v_call: TRBV4-3
cdr3_aa: ASSQESNSGGVGTDTQY